This entry lists 10 T cell receptor beta chains sequenced from one sample in a study of identical twins. A single record per CDR3 protein comes from TCRdb applying MiXCR to the 5' RACE reads. The table includes hundreds of thousands of distinct CDR3 sequences, around 21% detected once. This sample also appeared in a second study, on T cells expressing NK-cell markers.

Input material: PBMCs. The receptors derive from a woman in her late teens or twenties in good health.

This clonotype has a count of ten or more. The chain recombines TRBV12-5 with TRBJ2-2; 9 bases are shared with TRBD2. Germline-derived CDR1 and CDR2 are LGHNT and FRNRAP. The CDR3 is made up of 15 amino acids. V lost 10 bases, J lost 4 bases, and 10 bases stayed unmatched. The CDR3 protein is CATEGTSSGTGELFF. CDR3 coding DNA: TGTGCTACCGAAGGGACTAGCTCAGGCACCGGGGAGCTGTTTTTT.

This clonotype was counted only a few times. This rearrangement joins TRBV20-1 to TRBJ1-1; D possibly corresponds to TRBD1 (5 bases). Germline CDR1 reads DFQATT; CDR2 reads SNEGSKA (reference sequence). The CDR3 spans 13 residues. V lost 2 bases and J 4 bases, leaving 11 bases between the germline ends. The CDR3 spells CSARQGRITEAFF. CDR3 coding DNA: TGCAGTGCTAGACAGGGAAGGATCACTGAAGCTTTCTTT.

V usage is TRBV29-1 and J usage is TRBJ2-7, with D unclear. The CDR3 consists of 13 residues. V gave up 6 bases and J gave up 0 bases, with 12 bases separating them. Looked up from germline, CDR1 is SQVTM and CDR2 is ANQGSEA. The CDR3 spells CSVQDLTSYEQYF. In DNA, the CDR3 is TGCAGCGTCCAGGACCTAACCTCCTACGAGCAGTACTTC.

This clonotype showed up many times. V is TRBV5-1 and J is TRBJ2-7; D remains unclear. The germline V gene encodes CDR1 SGHRS and CDR2 YFSETQ. V lost 2 bases to trimming and J lost 3 bases, with 9 bases between them. The CDR3 sequence is 13 residues long. DNA for the CDR3: TGCGCCAGCAGCTTCAGAGGAAACTACGAGCAGTACTTC. Translated: CASSFRGNYEQYF.

CDR3 sequence: CSAKQAEQYF. The CDR3 DNA sequence: TGCAGTGCGAAACAGGCCGAGCAGTACTTC. This sequence joins TRBV20-1 and TRBJ2-7, with a weak D call TRBD1 (5 bases). The ends were cut back, 6 bases at V and 6 bases at J, with 9 bases in the middle. The CDR3 length is 10 residues. CDR1 DFQATT and CDR2 SNEGSKA come from the germline V gene (reference sequence).

The sample holds many counts of this clonotype. This chain uses TRBV24-1 with TRBJ2-3; D is undetermined. This CDR3 has 12 residues. From germline, CDR1 is KGHDR and CDR2 SFDVKD. V lost 2 bases and J lost 7, with 6 bases in between. DNA for the CDR3: TGTGCCACCAGTGATTCCTCCCATACGCAGTATTTT. It encodes CATSDSSHTQYF.

Only a few counts were recorded for this clonotype. CDR3 amino acids: CASSVGDGFYEQYF. CDR3 bases: TGTGCCAGCAGCGTAGGCGACGGATTCTACGAGCAGTACTTC. This chain connects TRBV9 to TRBJ2-7; D not certain. The CDR3 is made up of 14 amino acids. The V end lost 0 bases, the J end lost 3 bases, and 10 bases lay between the germline ends. Germline lookup yields CDR1 SGDLS and CDR2 YYNGEE.

This clonotype was detected ten times or more. This chain joins TRBV10-3 and TRBJ2-1, with 7 bases aligning to TRBD2. The CDR3 has 13 residues. Per germline, CDR1 ENHRY and CDR2 SYGVKD. Trimming removed 7 bases from V and 6 bases from J; junction bases left unmatched: 6. CDR3 in DNA: TGTGCCATCACAGCGGGGTTCGGCAATGAGCAGTTCTTC. Its translation: CAITAGFGNEQFF.

The chain employs TRBV12-3 or TRBV12-4 and TRBJ2-3; D gene uncertain. The CDR3 has 14 amino acids. V dropped 2 bases and J dropped 9 bases, with 15 bases sitting between them. The chain's CDR3 is CASSLYPNGETQYF. CDR3 sequence (DNA): TGTGCCAGCAGTTTATACCCCAACGGCGAGACGCAGTATTTT.

The J gene is TRBJ1-3, the V gene TRBV9; D unresolved. Trimming removed 7 bases from V and 1 base from J, with 9 bases in between. Looked up from germline, CDR1 is SGDLS and CDR2 is YYNGEE. This CDR3 has 13 residues. The CDR3 here is CASEGGSGNTIYF. CDR3 sequence (DNA): TGTGCCAGCGAAGGCGGGTCTGGAAACACCATATATTTT.